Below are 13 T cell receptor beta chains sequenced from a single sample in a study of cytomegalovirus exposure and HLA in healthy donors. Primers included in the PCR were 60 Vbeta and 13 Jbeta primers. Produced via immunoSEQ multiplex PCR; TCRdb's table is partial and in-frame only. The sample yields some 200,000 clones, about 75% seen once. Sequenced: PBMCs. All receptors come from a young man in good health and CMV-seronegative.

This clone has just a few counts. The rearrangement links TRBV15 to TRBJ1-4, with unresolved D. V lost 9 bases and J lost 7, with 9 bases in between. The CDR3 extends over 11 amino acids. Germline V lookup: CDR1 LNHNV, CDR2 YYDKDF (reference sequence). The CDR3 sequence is CATTRGEKLFF. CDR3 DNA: TGTGCCACGACGCGGGGTGAAAAACTGTTTTTT.

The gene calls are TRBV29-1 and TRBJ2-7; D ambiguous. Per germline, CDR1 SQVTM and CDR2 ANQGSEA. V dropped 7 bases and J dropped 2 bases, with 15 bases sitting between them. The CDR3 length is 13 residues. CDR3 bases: TGCAGCGGATCCATGGGCATGACCTACGAGCAGTACTTC. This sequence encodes CSGSMGMTYEQYF.

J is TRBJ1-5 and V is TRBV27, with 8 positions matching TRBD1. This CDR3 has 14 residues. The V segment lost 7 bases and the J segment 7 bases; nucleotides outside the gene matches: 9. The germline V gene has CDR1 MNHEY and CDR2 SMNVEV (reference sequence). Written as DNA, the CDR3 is TGTGCCAGCAAGAGGACAGGGACGGTACAGCCCCAGCATTTT. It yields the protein CASKRTGTVQPQHF.

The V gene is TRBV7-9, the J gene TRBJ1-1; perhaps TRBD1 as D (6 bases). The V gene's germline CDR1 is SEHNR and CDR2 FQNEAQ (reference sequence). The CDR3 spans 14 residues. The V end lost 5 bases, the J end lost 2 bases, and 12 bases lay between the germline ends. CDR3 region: CASSRGGPNTEAFF. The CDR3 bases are TGTGCCAGCAGCAGGGGGGGCCCAAACACTGAAGCTTTCTTT.

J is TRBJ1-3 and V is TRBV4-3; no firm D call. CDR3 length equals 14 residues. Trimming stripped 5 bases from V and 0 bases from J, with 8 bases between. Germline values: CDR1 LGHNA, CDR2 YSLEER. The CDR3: CASSYSNSGNTIYF. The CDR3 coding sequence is TGCGCCAGCAGCTACTCAAACTCTGGAAACACCATATATTTT.

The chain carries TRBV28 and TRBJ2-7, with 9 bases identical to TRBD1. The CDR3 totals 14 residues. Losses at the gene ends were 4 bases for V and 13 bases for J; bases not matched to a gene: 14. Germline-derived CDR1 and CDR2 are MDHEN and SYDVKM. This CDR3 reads CASSYSGSGTGSYF. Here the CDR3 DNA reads TGTGCCAGCAGTTATTCAGGGTCCGGGACAGGGTCATACTTC.

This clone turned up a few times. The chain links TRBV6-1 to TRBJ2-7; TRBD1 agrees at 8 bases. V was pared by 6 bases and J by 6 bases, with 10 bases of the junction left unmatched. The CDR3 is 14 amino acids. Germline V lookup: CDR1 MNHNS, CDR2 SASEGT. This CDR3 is CASSAQIGQGEQYF. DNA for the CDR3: TGTGCCAGCAGCGCACAAATTGGACAGGGCGAGCAGTACTTC.

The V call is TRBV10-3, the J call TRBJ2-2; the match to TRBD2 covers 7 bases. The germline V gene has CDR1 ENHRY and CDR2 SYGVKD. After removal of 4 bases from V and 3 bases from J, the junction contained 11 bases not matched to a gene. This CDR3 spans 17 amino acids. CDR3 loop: CAISAWRERKDTGELFF. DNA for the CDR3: TGTGCCATCAGTGCCTGGCGGGAGAGGAAAGACACCGGGGAGCTGTTTTTT.

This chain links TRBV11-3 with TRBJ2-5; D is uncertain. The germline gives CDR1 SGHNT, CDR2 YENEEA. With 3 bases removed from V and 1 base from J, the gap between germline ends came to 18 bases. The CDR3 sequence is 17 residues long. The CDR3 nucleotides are TGTGCCAGCAGCTTCCCCAAGAACGGAGCGCGCCAAGAGACCCAGTACTTC. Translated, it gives CASSFPKNGARQETQYF.

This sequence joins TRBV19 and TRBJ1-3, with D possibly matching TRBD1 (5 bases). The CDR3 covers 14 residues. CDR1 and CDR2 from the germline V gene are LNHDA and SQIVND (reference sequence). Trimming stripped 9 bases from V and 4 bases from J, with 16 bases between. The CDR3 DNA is TGTGCCAGCGGGGGGGGTTTACGGGGAAACACCATATATTTT. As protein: CASGGGLRGNTIYF.

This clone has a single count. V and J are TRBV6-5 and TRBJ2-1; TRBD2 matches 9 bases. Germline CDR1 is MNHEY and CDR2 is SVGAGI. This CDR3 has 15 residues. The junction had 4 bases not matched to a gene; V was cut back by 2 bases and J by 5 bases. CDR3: CASSYRGLADNEQFF. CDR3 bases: TGTGCCAGCAGTTACAGGGGACTAGCTGACAATGAGCAGTTCTTC.

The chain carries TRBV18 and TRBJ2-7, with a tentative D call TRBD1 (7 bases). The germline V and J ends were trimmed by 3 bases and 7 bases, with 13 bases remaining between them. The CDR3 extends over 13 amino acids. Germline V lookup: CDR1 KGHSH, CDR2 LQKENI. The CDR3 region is CASSPTQGGEQYF. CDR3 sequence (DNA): TGTGCCAGCTCACCTACTCAGGGGGGAGAGCAGTACTTC.

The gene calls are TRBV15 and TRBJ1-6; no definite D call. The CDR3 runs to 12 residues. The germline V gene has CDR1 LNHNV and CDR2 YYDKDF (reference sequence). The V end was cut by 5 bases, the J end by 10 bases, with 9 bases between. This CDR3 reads CATSLENSPLHF. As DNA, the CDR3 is TGTGCCACCAGCCTGGAGAACTCACCCCTCCACTTT.